What follows are 19 T cell receptor beta chains derived from one specimen sequenced in a study of technical replicates of blood from a few donors. The method was immunoSEQ multiplex PCR; TCRdb's version includes in-frame clones alone and lacks a portion of them. The sample includes around 50,000 clones, about 93% seen only once; the top ten take approximately 4%. The sequenced sample consisted of PBMCs. The origin of the receptors is a human donor in good health. Some clones in this sample may be carry-over from other donors' samples.

V is TRBV4-1 and J is TRBJ2-6, with 7 bases matching TRBD1. In germline, CDR1 is MGHRA, CDR2 YSYEKL. The CDR3 is made up of 16 amino acids. V shed 4 bases and J 0 bases; nucleotides not matched to a gene: 3. CDR3 sequence (DNA): TGCGCCAGCAGCCCTGCAGGGGGCTCTGGGGCCAACGTCCTGACTTTC. Translation gives CASSPAGGSGANVLTF.

The CDR3 is CASSRLANTYEQYF. The CDR3 region has the DNA TGTGCCAGCAGCCGACTAGCGAATACCTACGAGCAGTACTTC. The chain recombines TRBV25-1 with TRBJ2-7, with 8 positions matching TRBD2. From germline, CDR1 is MGHDK and CDR2 SYGVNS. V lost 6 bases, J lost 2 bases, and 6 bases stayed unmatched. The CDR3 contains 14 residues.

The chain combines TRBV6-5 with TRBJ1-5; D remains ambiguous. The CDR3 runs 13 residues. Germline V gene data show CDR1 as MNHEY and CDR2 as SVGAGI. Trimming took off 4 bases at V and 6 bases at J, with 10 bases between the two ends. CDR3 coding DNA: TGTGCCAGCAGTTCAGTCGGCGGTCAGCCCCAGCATTTT. This translates into CASSSVGGQPQHF.

This chain connects TRBV7-9 to TRBJ2-5, with TRBD2 matching 8 bases. The CDR3 is made up of 17 amino acids. Losses at the gene ends were 5 bases for V and 4 bases for J; bases not matched to a gene: 15. Germline CDR1 reads SEHNR; CDR2 reads FQNEAQ (reference sequence). In DNA, the CDR3 is TGTGCCAGCAGCCCCCCGTTACGGGGGACTAGTGGAGAGACCCAGTACTTC. Protein: CASSPPLRGTSGETQYF.

The chain has TRBV19 and TRBJ1-2; the match to TRBD1 covers 9 bases. Germline V gives CDR1 LNHDA, CDR2 SQIVND (reference sequence). Germline trimming cut 5 bases from V and 5 bases from J; bases unmatched to any gene: 9. The CDR3 extends over 15 amino acids. The CDR3 nucleotides are TGTGCCAGTAGTCCCTGGGACAGGGACTCGTATGGCTACACCTTC. Translation gives CASSPWDRDSYGYTF.

The chain uses TRBV6-5 and TRBJ1-3; no reliable D call. V dropped 2 bases and J dropped 3 bases, with 5 bases sitting between them. The CDR3 is 13 amino acids. Germline CDR1 and CDR2: MNHEY and SVGAGI. In DNA, the CDR3 is TGTGCCAGCAGTTACCCCGGTGGAAACACCATATATTTT. Protein product: CASSYPGGNTIYF.

This clone appeared a single time. Germline and junction disagree at one end, which may indicate a read error. The chain combines TRBV18 with TRBJ2-3; 10 nucleotides align to TRBD1. CDR3 size: 16 residues. Germline CDR1 KGHSH, CDR2 LQKENI. The CDR3 bases are TGTGCCAGCTCACCCTTTGGGACAGGGGCCACAGGTACGCAGTATTTT. It translates to CASSPFGTGATGTQYF. The complete variable domain, with remaining parts taken from reference TRBV18 and TRBJ2-3, reads NAGVMQNPRHLVRRRGQEARLRCSPMKGHSHVYWYRQLPEEGLKFMVYLQKENIIDESGMPKERFSAEFPKEGPSILRIQQVVRGDSAAYFCASSPFGTGATGTQYFGPGTRLTVL.

The chain employs TRBV7-9 and TRBJ1-4; 7 bases align to TRBD1. The germline CDR1 and CDR2 sequences are SEHNR and FQNEAQ (reference sequence). Trimming removed 4 bases from V and 5 bases from J; junction bases left unmatched: 7. The CDR3 has 15 amino acids. The CDR3 coding sequence is TGTGCCAGCAGCTCGGGGACAGCCTGGAATGAAAAACTGTTTTTT. It specifies CASSSGTAWNEKLFF.

This clone is a singleton in its sample. V and J are TRBV10-3 and TRBJ1-6; TRBD1 aligns across 7 bases. V dropped 3 bases and J dropped 13; count of bases not matched to a gene: 6. The CDR3 is made up of 13 amino acids. Germline CDR1 reads ENHRY; CDR2 reads SYGVKD. This chain's CDR3 is CAISERGLAPLHF. For the CDR3, the DNA is TGTGCCATCAGTGAAAGGGGGCTTGCCCCCCTCCACTTT.

This chain connects TRBV29-1 to TRBJ1-4, with 8 bases fitting TRBD1. Germline loops: CDR1 SQVTM, CDR2 ANQGSEA. This CDR3 is 16 amino acids long. With V trimmed by 5 bases and J by 0 bases, 8 bases remained unmatched. The CDR3 sequence is CSVSGGQVATNEKLFF. The CDR3 DNA reads TGCAGCGTTTCGGGGGGACAGGTTGCAACTAATGAAAAACTGTTTTTT.

V is TRBV30 and J is TRBJ2-4, with D possibly matching TRBD1 (5 bases). This CDR3 comprises 13 residues. Trimming stripped 6 bases from V and 0 bases from J, with 9 bases between. The germline gives CDR1 GTSNPN, CDR2 SVGIG (reference sequence). CDR3 in amino acids: CACQTEAKNIQYF. The DNA for the CDR3 is TGTGCCTGCCAGACAGAAGCCAAAAACATTCAGTACTTC.

This clone was seen more than once but under ten times. The chain carries TRBV7-9 and TRBJ2-6; D perhaps matches TRBD2 (6 bases). The germline gives CDR1 SEHNR, CDR2 FQNEAQ (reference sequence). CDR3 length: 17 amino acids. Trimming cost V 5 bases and J 2 bases, with 16 bases left between them. The CDR3 is CASSPQPTGAGANVLTF. CDR3 bases: TGTGCCAGCAGCCCCCAGCCGACGGGGGCTGGGGCCAACGTCCTGACTTTC.

V gene TRBV6-1 combines with J gene TRBJ1-1, with 8 positions matching TRBD1. Unmatched junction bases numbered 8, after V lost 8 bases and J lost 3 bases. Germline CDR1 MNHNS, CDR2 SASEGT. The CDR3 runs 14 residues. In DNA form, the CDR3 reads TGTGCCAGCCTACTGCAGGGGGCGGACACTGAAGCTTTCTTT. Translated: CASLLQGADTEAFF.

The chain carries TRBV7-2 and TRBJ1-2, with 8 bases fitting TRBD1. J lost 4 bases, V lost 5 bases, and 6 bases had no gene match. CDR1 is SGHTA and CDR2 is FQGNSA in the germline V gene. The CDR3 length is 14 residues. The CDR3 DNA reads as TGTGCCAGCAGCGATCGCGGGACAGGCTATGGCTACACCTTC. This codes for CASSDRGTGYGYTF.

The V call is TRBV7-9, the J call TRBJ2-7; the match to TRBD1 covers 11 bases. The CDR3 runs 14 residues. Germline CDR1 SEHNR, CDR2 FQNEAQ (reference sequence). V was clipped by 5 bases and J by 3 bases; unmatched bases: 3. The CDR3 bases are TGTGCCAGCAGCGCCGGGACAGGGGGCTACGAGCAGTACTTC. It specifies CASSAGTGGYEQYF.

The rearrangement joins TRBV4-3 to TRBJ1-1; 7 bases agree with TRBD1. Germline-derived CDR1 and CDR2 are LGHNA and YSLEER. The CDR3 has 12 residues. Trimming cost V 3 bases and J 11 bases; bases outside gene matches: 6. CDR3 in DNA: TGCGCCAGCAGCCATAGGGGGCAGGAGGCTTTCTTT. It specifies CASSHRGQEAFF.

This clone was picked up one time. The chain employs TRBV6-5 and TRBJ1-5; TRBD1 matches 7 bases. This CDR3 has 14 amino acids. CDR1 and CDR2 (germline): MNHEY, SVGAGI. Trimming removed 5 bases from V and 7 bases from J; junction bases left unmatched: 8. For the CDR3, the DNA is TGTGCCAGCAGTCCCGACAGGGTTGGACAGCCCCAGCATTTT. Translation gives CASSPDRVGQPQHF.

V gene TRBV11-2 combines with J gene TRBJ1-1, with D hard to call. V shed 2 bases and J shed 0 bases, with 4 bases lying between them. From germline, CDR1 is SGHAT and CDR2 FQNNGV. The CDR3 spans 13 residues. The CDR3 coding sequence is TGTGCCAGCAGCTTATCAATGAACACTGAAGCTTTCTTT. This codes for CASSLSMNTEAFF.

The J gene is TRBJ1-4, the V gene TRBV29-1; D might be TRBD1 (6 bases). The CDR3 has 13 residues. Per germline, CDR1 SQVTM and CDR2 ANQGSEA. V lost 3 bases, J lost 8 bases, and 13 bases lay in between. This CDR3 reads CSVDPLGQEKLFF. CDR3 in DNA: TGCAGCGTTGACCCACTGGGACAAGAAAAACTGTTTTTT.